Sequencing of this TCR beta chain was carried out in a study of technical replicates of blood from a few donors. CDR1 and CDR2 from the germline V gene are MGHRA and YSYEKL. Losses at the gene ends were 0 bases for V and 5 bases for J; bases not matched to a gene: 5. The CDR3 sequence is 15 residues long. The repertoire was sequenced with immunoSEQ multiplex PCR; TCRdb's copy has only in-frame clones and lacks some. Among tens of thousands of clones, just under 95% were seen once, and the ten largest hold approximately 0.4%. The sample was T cells isolated from PBMCs. The V and J genes are TRBV4-1 and TRBJ2-3; 7 bases map to TRBD1. This clonotype was sampled from a human donor in good health. The CDR3 coding sequence is TGCGCCAGCAGCCAAGAAAGGGGGCATGGAGATACGCAGTATTTT. It specifies CASSQERGHGDTQYF.